Sequencing of this T cell receptor beta chain was carried out in a study of T cells in Graves' hyperthyroidism and ophthalmopathy. Study-wide findings and caveats: Most thyroid-expanded clonotypes above 0.001 were also found in blood.

A lack of ophthalmopathy progression within 18 months defined stable Graves' hyperthyroidism. Together with thyroid ultrasound, orbital computed tomography, serum thyroxine and TRAb, clinical symptoms were used for diagnoses. In this sample, this clonotype turned up many times. Its target is not known. RNA transcripts gave rise to amplified TCR beta CDR3 regions. With the HTBI primer set, the TCR CDR3 went through a first round of RT-PCR. TCRdb recomputed calls from the multiplex PCR reads with MiXCR, one row per CDR3 protein. This sample carries approximately 740,000 distinct CDR3 sequences, about 14% of them seen once, and the ten largest clones take roughly 10%. There are 13 residues in the CDR3. Trimming took off 1 base at V and 6 bases at J, with 10 bases between the two ends.

This TCR came from a woman between 18 and 29 years old with Graves' hyperthyroidism. V is TRBV12-3 or TRBV12-4 and J is TRBJ2-7, with a tentative D call TRBD1 (5 bases). The sequencing sample was made of blood. The CDR3 DNA is TGTGCCAGCAGTTTAGGTCGCAGGGTCGAGCAGTACTTC. The encoded protein is CASSLGRRVEQYF.